This T cell receptor (beta chain) was captured in a study of CD8 T cells in Susac syndrome. The CDR3 covers 12 residues. Trimming cost V 7 bases and J 8 bases, with 14 bases left between them. Germline CDR1 reads MNHNS; CDR2 reads SASEGT. Sequencing targeted TCR beta in blood CD8+ and CD4+ T cells. RNA, at about 0.45 to 1 ug, was reverse transcribed with random hexamers. TCRdb processed the immunoSEQ multiplex PCR reads anew with MiXCR; each CDR3 protein has one entry. In the table there are approximately 190,000 distinct CDR3 sequences, 93% of which are singletons. The chain couples TRBV6-1 to TRBJ1-2; D is unresolved. The sequenced sample was CD4+ T cells from PBMCs. The sequence derives from a human donor in good health. The DNA for the CDR3 is TGTGCCAGCACCAAGACTCCGAGGGGCTACACCTTC. Translation gives CASTKTPRGYTF.